Listed here is a single TCR beta chain. Its antigen is not known. Germline V gene sequence: CDR1 MNHNS, CDR2 SASEGT. With V trimmed by 3 bases and J by 6 bases, 4 bases remained unmatched. The CDR3 sequence is 15 residues long. Researchers isolated CD4+ T cells once about 11 days of culture had elapsed. Each participant was administered two doses of either the BNT162b2 or the mRNA-1273 vaccine. Cultures received IL-2 medium that replaced half the medium on days 3 and 7. Assay: immunoSEQ multiplex PCR; the TCRdb copy retains only in-frame clones and omits some. The table lists just under 75,000 clones, roughly 73% of them singletons. The data belong to a study of vaccination effects on CD4 cells after COVID-19. Study results and limitations: Healthy vaccine recipients' vaccine-induced clones were almost all SARS-CoV-2 mono-reactive.

The J gene is TRBJ2-2, the V gene TRBV6-1; 10 positions match TRBD1. The sequence came from a human donor who received a COVID-19 vaccine. The source material was CD4+ T cells from PBMCs cultured without peptide, sampled after COVID-19 vaccination. The CDR3 nucleotides read TGTGCCAGCAGTGACAGGACAGGGGGACCCGGGGAGCTGTTTTTT. It codes for CASSDRTGGPGELFF.